The 21 T cell receptor beta chains listed next were all sequenced from one sample in a study of Tregs in tolerant kidney transplant recipients. Repertoires were generated with immunoSEQ multiplex PCR, while TCRdb's copy carries only in-frame clones and drops some. The sample has more than 75,000 clones; approximately 93% are singletons. The sample in question was CD4+ T cells from blood, obtained before the transplant. The receptors here all came from a human donor who received a combined kidney and bone marrow transplant.

Concerning this clone itself: Sequence at one end of the junction differs from germline and may be a read error. V usage is TRBV9 and J usage is TRBJ1-6; D is ambiguous. Germline V CDR1 and CDR2: SGDLS, YYNGEE. There are 19 residues in the CDR3. The CDR3 sequence is CASSVSPSPRDDYNSPLHF. In DNA, the CDR3 is TGTGCCAGCAGCGTGTCCCCCTCACCCAGAGATGACTATAATTCCCCCCTCCACTTT.

This chain joins TRBV5-4 and TRBJ2-3, with 8 bases matching TRBD2. V lost 1 base, J lost 5 bases, and 6 bases stayed unmatched. CDR3 length: 15 residues. CDR1 is SGHNT and CDR2 is YYREEE in the germline V gene (reference sequence). This chain's CDR3 is CASSLIGTREDTQYF. The CDR3 nucleotides are TGTGCCAGCAGCTTGATCGGGACTAGGGAAGATACGCAGTATTTT.

The chain links TRBV27 to TRBJ1-2; D is unresolved. This CDR3 comprises 14 residues. Per the germline V gene, CDR1 is MNHEY and CDR2 is SMNVEV (reference sequence). Trimming shortened V by 5 bases and J by 6 bases, and 16 bases separated the two germline ends. DNA for the CDR3: TGTGCCAGCAGTCCCTCCCGAGGGATAAATGGCTACACCTTC. The encoded protein is CASSPSRGINGYTF.

This sequence joins TRBV7-2 and TRBJ2-1; 10 bases are a match to TRBD1. This CDR3 has 15 amino acids. Germline CDR1 reads SGHTA; CDR2 reads FQGNSA. Trimming took 0 bases from V and 6 from J; bases not matched to a gene: 2. DNA of the CDR3: TGTGCCAGCAGCTTAGCGGGACAGGGGCTCAATGAGCAGTTCTTC. Its protein is CASSLAGQGLNEQFF. Drawing the rest from reference TRBV7-2 and TRBJ2-1, the complete variable domain is GAGVSQSPSNKVTEKGKDVELRCDPISGHTALYWYRQSLGQGLEFLIYFQGNSAPDKSGLPSDRFSAERTGGSVSTLTIQRTQQEDSAVYLCASSLAGQGLNEQFFGPGTRLTVL.

The J gene is TRBJ2-1, the V gene TRBV7-3; the D is unclear. V lost 3 bases, J lost 5 bases, and 8 bases lay in between. The germline V gene encodes CDR1 SGHTA and CDR2 FQGTGA. CDR3 length: 13 residues. The CDR3 DNA follows: TGTGCCAGCAGCTTGTACGGAGACAATGAGCAGTTCTTC. Translating it yields CASSLYGDNEQFF.

The chain uses TRBV5-6 and TRBJ1-3; unclear D gene. CDR3 length: 18 residues. The V end was cut by 4 bases, the J end by 2 bases, with 22 bases between. The germline CDR1 and CDR2 sequences are SGHDT and YYEEEE. The CDR3 loop is CASSLAWFSGWPGNTIYF. The CDR3 region has the DNA TGTGCCAGCAGCCTAGCTTGGTTTTCGGGTTGGCCTGGAAACACCATATATTTT.

The chain employs TRBV5-1 and TRBJ2-3; D call uncertain. The CDR3 runs to 15 residues. CDR1 is SGHRS, CDR2 YFSETQ, per germline. Trimming removed 0 bases at V and 5 bases at J, with 13 bases between. The CDR3 region has the DNA TGCGCCAGCAGCTTGGGGCCTAGTGTAGGAGATACGCAGTATTTT. Protein product: CASSLGPSVGDTQYF.

The chain employs TRBV5-1 and TRBJ2-7, with 9 bases lining up with TRBD1. The CDR3 runs 14 residues. In germline, CDR1 is SGHRS, CDR2 YFSETQ. The V gene end was trimmed by 0 bases and the J gene end by 12 bases; junction bases not matched to a gene: 10. The CDR3 sequence: CASSLGEQGAKVYF. The CDR3 bases are TGCGCCAGCAGCTTGGGGGAACAGGGGGCAAAAGTGTACTTC. The full variable domain, in which reference TRBV5-1 and TRBJ2-7 provide the parts outside the CDR3, is KAGVTQTPRYLIKTRGQQVTLSCSPISGHRSVSWYQQTPGQGLQFLFEYFSETQRNKGNFPGRFSGRQFSNSRSEMNVSTLELGDSALYLCASSLGEQGAKVYFGPGTRLTVT.

The chain couples TRBV5-1 to TRBJ2-1, with a tentative D call TRBD2 (5 bases). Trimming removed 3 bases from V and 2 bases from J, with 12 bases in between. There are 15 residues in the CDR3. The germline V gene encodes CDR1 SGHRS and CDR2 YFSETQ. The CDR3 region has the DNA TGCGCCAGCAGCTCCGAGGGCAGGACCTACAATGAGCAGTTCTTC. Its translation: CASSSEGRTYNEQFF.

In its sample, this clone was seen a few times. The V call is TRBV10-3, the J call TRBJ1-4; maybe TRBD1 (6 bases). This CDR3 region has 12 residues. Germline V gives CDR1 ENHRY, CDR2 SYGVKD. V was trimmed by 6 bases and J by 7 bases, leaving 9 bases between them. The DNA for the CDR3 is TGTGCCATCAGCCAAGGGGGTGAAAAACTGTTTTTT. As protein: CAISQGGEKLFF.

The V call is TRBV5-1, the J call TRBJ2-3, with TRBD1 as a possible D gene (5 bases). Trimming cost V 4 bases and J 3 bases, with 6 bases left between them. Germline CDR1 is SGHRS and CDR2 is YFSETQ. The CDR3 has 12 amino acids. DNA of the CDR3: TGCGCCAGCAGCCCAGGGACAGATACGCAGTATTTT. Translation gives CASSPGTDTQYF.

This clone has a handful of counts. This chain connects TRBV11-2 to TRBJ1-6, with 8 positions matching TRBD1. CDR1 SGHAT and CDR2 FQNNGV come from the germline V gene. This CDR3 comprises 15 residues. V lost 5 bases to trimming and J lost 12 bases; unmatched junction nucleotides: 12. The DNA of the CDR3 is TGTGCCAGCAGCCTCCCGGACAGGGAGACTCGACCCCTCCACTTT. Its protein is CASSLPDRETRPLHF.

The chain links TRBV7-9 to TRBJ2-1; D remains ambiguous. The length of the CDR3 is 15 residues. In germline, CDR1 is SEHNR, CDR2 FQNEAQ (reference sequence). V was clipped by 5 bases and J by 3 bases, with 14 bases between them. CDR3 bases: TGTGCCAGCAGCACCCCTGCGGTCCTCTACAATGAGCAGTTCTTC. Translating it yields CASSTPAVLYNEQFF.

The chain combines TRBV28 with TRBJ1-1; 9 nucleotides line up with TRBD1. V trimming: 7 bases; J trimming: 4 bases; junction bases outside the gene matches: 13. The germline V gene encodes CDR1 MDHEN and CDR2 SYDVKM. The CDR3 consists of 16 residues. The DNA of the CDR3 is TGTGCCAGCATTACACGGGTGGGGACAGGGTTCACTGAAGCTTTCTTT. It specifies CASITRVGTGFTEAFF.

The rearrangement joins TRBV29-1 to TRBJ2-1; 15 positions agree with TRBD2. Germline loops: CDR1 SQVTM, CDR2 ANQGSEA. There are 16 residues in the CDR3. V was pared by 1 base and J by 8 bases, with 6 bases of the junction left unmatched. The CDR3 region has the DNA TGCAGCGTTGAAGGGACTAGCGGGAGGGCCGGAGATGAGCAGTTCTTC. Translated, it gives CSVEGTSGRAGDEQFF.

The chain recombines TRBV28 with TRBJ1-5; 7 bases agree with TRBD1. Germline values: CDR1 MDHEN, CDR2 SYDVKM. Trimming at V came to 3 bases and at J to 4 bases, leaving 6 bases not matched to a gene. The CDR3 contains 15 residues. As DNA, the CDR3 is TGTGCCAGCAGTTTTTCTTCAGGGGGTAATCAGCCCCAGCATTTT. The encoded protein is CASSFSSGGNQPQHF.

This sequence joins TRBV5-1 and TRBJ1-3; D remains unclear. Germline CDR1 reads SGHRS; CDR2 reads YFSETQ. CDR3 length: 14 residues. V was pared by 1 base and J by 1 base, with 6 bases between. The CDR3 nucleotides are TGCGCCAGCAGCTTGAGAGGATCTGGAAACACCATATATTTT. The encoded protein is CASSLRGSGNTIYF.

The chain's CDR3 is CASREQGANTEAFF. The CDR3 DNA reads as TGTGCCAGCAGGGAGCAGGGGGCGAACACTGAAGCTTTCTTT. This sequence joins TRBV11-3 and TRBJ1-1, with 8 bases that match TRBD1. The CDR3 is 14 amino acids. After removal of 6 bases from V and 1 base from J, the junction contained 4 bases not matched to a gene. CDR1 is SGHNT and CDR2 is YENEEA in the germline V gene.

The chain is built from TRBV7-6 and TRBJ2-1, with 12 bases that match TRBD2. The germline V gene has CDR1 SGHVS and CDR2 FNYEAQ. This CDR3 is 18 amino acids long. V dropped 4 bases and J dropped 4; count of bases not matched to a gene: 11. CDR3 sequence reads: CASSSRPPGTSGYNEQFF. In nucleotides, the CDR3 is TGTGCCAGCAGCTCTAGACCCCCCGGGACTAGCGGGTACAATGAGCAGTTCTTC. Based on the CDR3 plus reference TRBV7-6 and TRBJ2-1, the full variable domain is GAGVSQSPRYKVTKRGQDVALRCDPISGHVSLYWYRQALGQGPEFLTYFNYEAQQDKSGLPNDRFSAERPEGSISTLTIQRTEQRDSAMYRCASSSRPPGTSGYNEQFFGPGTRLTVL.

This chain connects TRBV5-1 to TRBJ2-5; possibly TRBD2 for D (6 bases). The V end was cut by 6 bases, the J end by 2 bases, with 20 bases between. This CDR3 comprises 16 residues. Germline lookup yields CDR1 SGHRS and CDR2 YFSETQ. This chain's CDR3 is CASTIRSGTSQETQYF. CDR3 sequence (DNA): TGCGCCAGCACCATTAGGTCCGGGACTTCTCAAGAGACCCAGTACTTC.

J is TRBJ1-2 and V is TRBV15; D possibly corresponds to TRBD1 (6 bases). The V gene's germline CDR1 is LNHNV and CDR2 YYDKDF (reference sequence). The CDR3 is 18 amino acids. V lost 0 bases and J 3 bases, leaving 20 bases between the germline ends. The CDR3 is CATSRDLQGWGLDYGYTF. In DNA form, the CDR3 reads TGTGCCACCAGCAGAGATCTCCAGGGGTGGGGATTGGACTATGGCTACACCTTC.